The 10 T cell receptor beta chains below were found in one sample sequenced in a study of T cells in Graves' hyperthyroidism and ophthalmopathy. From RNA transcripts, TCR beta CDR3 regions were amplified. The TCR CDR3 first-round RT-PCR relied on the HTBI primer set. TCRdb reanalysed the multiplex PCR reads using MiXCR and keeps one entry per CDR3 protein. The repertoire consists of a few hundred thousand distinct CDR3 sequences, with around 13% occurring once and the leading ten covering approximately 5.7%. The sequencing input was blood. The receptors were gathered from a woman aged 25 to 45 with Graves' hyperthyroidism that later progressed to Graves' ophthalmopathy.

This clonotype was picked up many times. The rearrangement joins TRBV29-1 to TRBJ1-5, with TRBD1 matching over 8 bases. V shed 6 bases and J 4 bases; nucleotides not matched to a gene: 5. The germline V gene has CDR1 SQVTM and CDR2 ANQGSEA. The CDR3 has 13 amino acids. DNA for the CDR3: TGCAGCGTGGCGAACAGGGGGAATCAGCCCCAGCATTTT. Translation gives CSVANRGNQPQHF.

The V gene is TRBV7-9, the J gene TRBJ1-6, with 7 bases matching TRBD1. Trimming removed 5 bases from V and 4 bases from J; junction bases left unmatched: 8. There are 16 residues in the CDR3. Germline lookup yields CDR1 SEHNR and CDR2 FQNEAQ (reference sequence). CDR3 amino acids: CASSQVGQEYNSPLHF. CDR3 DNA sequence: TGTGCCAGCAGCCAAGTTGGACAGGAATATAATTCACCCCTCCACTTT.

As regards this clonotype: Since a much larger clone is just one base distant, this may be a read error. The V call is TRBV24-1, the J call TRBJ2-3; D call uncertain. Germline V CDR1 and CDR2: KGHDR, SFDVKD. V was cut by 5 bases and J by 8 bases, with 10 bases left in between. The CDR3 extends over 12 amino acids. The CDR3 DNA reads TGTGCCACCAGTGGTTCTAGGTGTACGCAGTATTTT. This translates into CATSGSRCTQYF.

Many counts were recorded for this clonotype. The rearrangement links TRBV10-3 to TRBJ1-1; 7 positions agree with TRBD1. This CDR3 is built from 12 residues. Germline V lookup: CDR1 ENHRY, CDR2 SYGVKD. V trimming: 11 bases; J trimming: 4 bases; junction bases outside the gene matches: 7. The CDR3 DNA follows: TGTGCCGCGACCGACAGGGCCACTGAAGCTTTCTTT. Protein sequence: CAATDRATEAFF.

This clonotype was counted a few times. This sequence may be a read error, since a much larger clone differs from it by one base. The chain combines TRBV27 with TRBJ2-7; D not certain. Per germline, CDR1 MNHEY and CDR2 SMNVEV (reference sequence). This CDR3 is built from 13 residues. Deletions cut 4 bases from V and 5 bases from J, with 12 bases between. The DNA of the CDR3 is TGTGCCAGCAGTTACTCCGAGAACCACGAGCAGTACTTC. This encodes CASSYSENHEQYF.

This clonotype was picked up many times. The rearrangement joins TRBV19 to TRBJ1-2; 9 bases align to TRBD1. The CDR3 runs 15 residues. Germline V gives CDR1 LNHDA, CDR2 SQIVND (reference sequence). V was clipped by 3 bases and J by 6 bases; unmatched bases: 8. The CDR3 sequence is CASSMTGTGSNGYTF. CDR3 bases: TGTGCCAGTAGTATGACAGGGACAGGGAGCAATGGCTACACCTTC.

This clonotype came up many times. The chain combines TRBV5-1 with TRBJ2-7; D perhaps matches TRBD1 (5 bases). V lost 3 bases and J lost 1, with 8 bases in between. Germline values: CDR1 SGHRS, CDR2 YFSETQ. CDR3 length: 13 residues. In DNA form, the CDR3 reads TGCGCCAGCAGCTACCAGGGTTCCTACGAGCAGTACTTC. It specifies CASSYQGSYEQYF.

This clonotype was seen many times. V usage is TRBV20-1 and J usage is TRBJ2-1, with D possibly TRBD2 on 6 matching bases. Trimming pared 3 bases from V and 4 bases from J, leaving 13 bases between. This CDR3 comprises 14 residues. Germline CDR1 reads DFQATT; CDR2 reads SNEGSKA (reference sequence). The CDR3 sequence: CSARVSGLYNEQFF. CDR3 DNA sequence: TGCAGTGCTAGGGTTAGCGGATTATACAATGAGCAGTTCTTC.

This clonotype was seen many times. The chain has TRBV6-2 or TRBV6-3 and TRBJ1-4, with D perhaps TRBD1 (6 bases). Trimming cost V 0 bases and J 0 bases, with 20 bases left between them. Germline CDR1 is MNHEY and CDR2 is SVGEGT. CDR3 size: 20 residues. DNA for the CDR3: TGTGCCAGCAGTTACTCAGGGGGGAGCCGTACTCTTGCAACTAATGAAAAACTGTTTTTT. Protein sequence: CASSYSGGSRTLATNEKLFF.

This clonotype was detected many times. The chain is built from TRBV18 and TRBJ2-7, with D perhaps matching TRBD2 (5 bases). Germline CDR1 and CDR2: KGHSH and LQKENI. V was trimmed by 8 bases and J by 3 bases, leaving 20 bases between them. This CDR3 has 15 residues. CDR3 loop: CASTTSGATGYEQYF. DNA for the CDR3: TGTGCCAGCACAACCAGCGGAGCCACGGGCTACGAGCAGTACTTC.